This paragraph reports one T cell receptor beta chain. No antigen is known for it. Assay used: immunoSEQ multiplex PCR; TCRdb lists only in-frame clones, some missing. The repertoire holds about 60,000 clones, with around 85% as singletons. With 6 bases removed from V and 4 bases from J, the gap between germline ends came to 12 bases. CDR3 length equals 14 residues. Germline CDR1 reads MNHNY; CDR2 reads SVGAGI (reference sequence). The sample originates from a study of lymphopenia after photon versus proton radiotherapy. Study findings and constraints: Post-nadir diversity loss with photons came from oligoclonal expansion, particularly CD8+ Temra cells.

The TCR sequence derives from a man aged 60-69 years with pancreatic cancer. This chain uses TRBV6-6 with TRBJ2-2, with TRBD2 as a possible D gene (5 bases). The sequences come from peripheral blood, collected from a patient treated with proton-based radiotherapy. The CDR3 reads CASRLDSGTGELFF. In nucleotides, the CDR3 is TGTGCCAGCAGGTTGGACTCGGGCACCGGGGAGCTGTTTTTT.